The 6 T cell receptor beta chains in this list originate from one sample, sequenced in a study of cytomegalovirus exposure and HLA in healthy donors (dated by TCRdb to about 2017). The library came from the immunoSEQ multiplex PCR assay. For the multiplex PCR, a mixture combining 60 forward primers for TCR Vbeta segments and 13 reverse primers for TCR Jbeta segments was used. TCRdb took this table from immuneACCESS and kept in-frame rearrangements with V and J called. Such tables lack part of the clones; where checked against another copy, unresolved V genes explain under half of the gap, and the rest is unexplained. The sample includes approximately 260,000 clones, with roughly 86% observed a single time. Approximately 2% of the sample lies in the top ten. Sample: PBMCs. These receptor sequences come from a woman between 40 and 55 years old in good health and CMV-seropositive.

The chain recombines TRBV4-3 with TRBJ2-2; D is ambiguous. Germline values: CDR1 LGHNA, CDR2 YSLEER. This CDR3 spans 15 amino acids. V lost 0 bases and J lost 7, with 12 bases in between. The CDR3 protein is CASSQDRPSGGELFF. CDR3 in DNA: TGCGCCAGCAGCCAAGACCGCCCCTCCGGCGGGGAGCTGTTTTTT.

The chain recombines TRBV9 with TRBJ1-3; D is uncertain. V gave up 5 bases and J gave up 8 bases, with 8 bases separating them. Germline CDR1 reads SGDLS; CDR2 reads YYNGEE. The CDR3 covers 11 residues. The CDR3 coding sequence is TGTGCCAGCAGTGTCCGCGACACCATATATTTT. The encoded protein is CASSVRDTIYF.

This clone showed up just once. J is TRBJ2-1 and V is TRBV6-5; 13 bases agree with TRBD2. The V segment lost 3 bases and the J segment 9 bases; nucleotides outside the gene matches: 5. CDR3 length: 15 residues. Germline loops: CDR1 MNHEY, CDR2 SVGAGI. For the CDR3, the DNA is TGTGCCAGCAGTTATAGGACTAGCGGGAGAGCTGAGCAGTTCTTC. It yields the protein CASSYRTSGRAEQFF.

The V and J genes are TRBV30 and TRBJ2-6; D may be TRBD2 (6 bases). Germline CDR1 is GTSNPN and CDR2 is SVGIG (reference sequence). V was shortened by 8 bases and J by 0 bases, with 14 bases between the two germline ends. CDR3 length: 15 residues. In nucleotides, the CDR3 is TGTGCCGGCCTACGGACTACCTCTGGGGCCAACGTCCTGACTTTC. It specifies CAGLRTTSGANVLTF. The whole variable domain, remainder taken from reference TRBV30 and TRBJ2-6, is SQTIHQWPATLVQPVGSPLSLECTVEGTSNPNLYWYRQAAGRGLQLLFYSVGIGQISSEVPQNLSASRPQDRQFILSSKKLLLSDSGFYLCAGLRTTSGANVLTFGAGSRLTVL.

The chain has TRBV6-5 and TRBJ2-2; 13 bases match TRBD2. Germline V gives CDR1 MNHEY, CDR2 SVGAGI. The CDR3 sequence is 16 residues long. J lost 6 bases, V lost 4 bases, and 5 bases had no gene match. CDR3 amino acids: CASSWDTSGRAGELFF. CDR3 bases: TGTGCCAGCAGTTGGGACACTAGCGGGAGGGCCGGGGAGCTGTTTTTT.

Here the CDR3 DNA reads TGTGCCAGCAGCGCGACTAGCGGGAGGAGATCTGAGCAGTTCTTC. Amino acid sequence: CASSATSGRRSEQFF. The V gene is TRBV9, the J gene TRBJ2-1, with 13 bases identical to TRBD2. CDR3 length equals 15 residues. Germline CDR1 is SGDLS and CDR2 is YYNGEE. Unmatched junction bases numbered 6, after V lost 3 bases and J lost 9 bases.